This TCR beta chain is from a study of cytomegalovirus exposure and HLA in healthy donors. General study results and limits: Analyzed later, association rates of TCRs varied across HLA loci, with DRB1 most and HLA-C fewest. CMV antigen specificity of a few CMV-associated chains was confirmed in vitro.

PCR used 60 Vbeta primers and 13 Jbeta primers. TCRdb's copy holds only in-frame clones and misses some; the assay was immunoSEQ multiplex PCR. This sample's table has approximately 72,000 clones. A note on this clone: Antigen: not known. The same CDR3 is also encoded by other DNA sequences in this sample.

Sequencing input: PBMCs. The source of this sequence is a man in his forties in good health and CMV-seronegative.

This CDR3 reads CASSPVRGSTGELFF. CDR3 nucleotide sequence: TGTGCCAGCTCACCAGTCAGGGGGAGCACCGGGGAGCTGTTTTTT. The gene calls are TRBV18 and TRBJ2-2; TRBD1 aligns across 7 bases. The V gene's germline CDR1 is KGHSH and CDR2 LQKENI. The CDR3 has 15 amino acids. The V segment lost 2 bases and the J segment 4 bases; nucleotides outside the gene matches: 4.